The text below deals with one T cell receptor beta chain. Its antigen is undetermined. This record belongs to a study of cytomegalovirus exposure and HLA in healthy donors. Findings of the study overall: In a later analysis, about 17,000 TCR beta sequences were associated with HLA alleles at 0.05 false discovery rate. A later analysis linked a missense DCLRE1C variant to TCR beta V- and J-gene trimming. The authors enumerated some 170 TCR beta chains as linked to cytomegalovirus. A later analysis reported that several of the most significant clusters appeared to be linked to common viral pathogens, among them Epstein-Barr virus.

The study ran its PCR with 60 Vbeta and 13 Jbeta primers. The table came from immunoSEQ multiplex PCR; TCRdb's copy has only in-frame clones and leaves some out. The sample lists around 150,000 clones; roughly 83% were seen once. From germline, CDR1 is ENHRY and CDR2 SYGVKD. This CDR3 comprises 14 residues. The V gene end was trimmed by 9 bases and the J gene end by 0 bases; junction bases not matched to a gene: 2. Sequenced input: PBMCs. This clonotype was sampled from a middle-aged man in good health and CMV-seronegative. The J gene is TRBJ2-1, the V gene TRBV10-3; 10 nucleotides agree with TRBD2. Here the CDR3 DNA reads TGTGCCATTAGCGGGGGGAGCTCCTACAATGAGCAGTTCTTC. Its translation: CAISGGSSYNEQFF.